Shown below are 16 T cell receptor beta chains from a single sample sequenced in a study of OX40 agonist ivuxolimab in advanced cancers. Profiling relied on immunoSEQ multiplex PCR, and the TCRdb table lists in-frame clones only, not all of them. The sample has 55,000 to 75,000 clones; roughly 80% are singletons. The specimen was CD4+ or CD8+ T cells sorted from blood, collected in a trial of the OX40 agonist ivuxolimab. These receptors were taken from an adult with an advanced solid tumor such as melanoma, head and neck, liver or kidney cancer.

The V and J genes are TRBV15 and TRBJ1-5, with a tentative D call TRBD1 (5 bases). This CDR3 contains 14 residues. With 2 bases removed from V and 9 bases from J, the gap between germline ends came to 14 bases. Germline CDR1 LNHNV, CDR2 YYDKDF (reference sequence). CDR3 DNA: TGTGCCACCAGCAGAACTTCACAGGAGTCGCCCCAGCATTTT. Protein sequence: CATSRTSQESPQHF.

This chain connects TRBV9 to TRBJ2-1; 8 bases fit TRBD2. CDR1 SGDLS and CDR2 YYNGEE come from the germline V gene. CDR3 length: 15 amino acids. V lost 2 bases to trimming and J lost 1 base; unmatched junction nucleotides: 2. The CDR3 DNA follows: TGTGCCAGCAGCGTTAGCGGGGCTTCCTACAATGAGCAGTTCTTC. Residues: CASSVSGASYNEQFF.

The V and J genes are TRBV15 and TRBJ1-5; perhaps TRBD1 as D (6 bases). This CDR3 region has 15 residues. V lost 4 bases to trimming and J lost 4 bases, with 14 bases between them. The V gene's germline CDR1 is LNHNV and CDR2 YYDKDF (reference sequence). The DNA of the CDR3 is TGTGCCACCAGCACGGGACAAAGGGCAAATCAGCCCCAGCATTTT. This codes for CATSTGQRANQPQHF.

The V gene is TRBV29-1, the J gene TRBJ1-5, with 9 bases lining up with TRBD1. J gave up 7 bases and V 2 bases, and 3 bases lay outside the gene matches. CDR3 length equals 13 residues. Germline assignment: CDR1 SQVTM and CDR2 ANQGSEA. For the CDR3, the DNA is TGCAGCGTTGAAACAGGGGGCGGGCAGCCCCAGCATTTT. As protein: CSVETGGGQPQHF.

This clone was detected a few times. This CDR3 reads CASSTGRNQPQHF. CDR3 nucleotide sequence: TGTGCCAGCAGTACAGGACGCAATCAGCCCCAGCATTTT. V and J are TRBV27 and TRBJ1-5; D is possibly TRBD1 (5 bases). The germline V and J ends were trimmed by 5 bases and 2 bases, with 7 bases remaining between them. CDR1 MNHEY and CDR2 SMNVEV come from the germline V gene (reference sequence). This CDR3 has 13 residues.

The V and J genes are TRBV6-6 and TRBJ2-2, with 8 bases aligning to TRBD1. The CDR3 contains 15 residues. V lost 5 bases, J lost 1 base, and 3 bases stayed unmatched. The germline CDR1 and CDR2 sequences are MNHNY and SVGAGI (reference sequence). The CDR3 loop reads CASSTGTGNTGELFF. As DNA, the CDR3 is TGTGCCAGCAGTACTGGGACAGGGAACACCGGGGAGCTGTTTTTT.

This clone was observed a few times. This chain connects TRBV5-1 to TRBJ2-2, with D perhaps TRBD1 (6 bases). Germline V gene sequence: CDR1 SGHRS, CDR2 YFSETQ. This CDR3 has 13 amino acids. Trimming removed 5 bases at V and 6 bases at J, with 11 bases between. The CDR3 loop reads CASRSGEAGELFF. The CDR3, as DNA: TGCGCCAGCAGATCAGGGGAAGCCGGGGAGCTGTTTTTT.

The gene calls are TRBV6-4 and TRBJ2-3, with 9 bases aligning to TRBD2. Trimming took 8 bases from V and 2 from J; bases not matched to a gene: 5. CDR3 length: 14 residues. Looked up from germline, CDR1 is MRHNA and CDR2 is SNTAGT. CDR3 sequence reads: CASASGEDTDTQYF. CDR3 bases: TGTGCCAGCGCTAGCGGGGAGGACACAGATACGCAGTATTTT.

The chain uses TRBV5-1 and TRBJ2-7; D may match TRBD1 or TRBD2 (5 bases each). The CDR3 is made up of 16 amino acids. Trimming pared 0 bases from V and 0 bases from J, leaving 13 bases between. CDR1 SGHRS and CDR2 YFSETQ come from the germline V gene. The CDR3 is CASSLEGWGSSYEQYF. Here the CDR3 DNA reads TGCGCCAGCAGCTTGGAGGGGTGGGGGTCCTCCTACGAGCAGTACTTC.

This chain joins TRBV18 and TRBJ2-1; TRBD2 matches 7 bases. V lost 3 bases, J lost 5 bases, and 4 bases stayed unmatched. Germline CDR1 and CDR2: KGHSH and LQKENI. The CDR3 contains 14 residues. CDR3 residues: CASSPPGGNNEQFF. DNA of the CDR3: TGTGCCAGCTCACCGCCGGGAGGCAACAATGAGCAGTTCTTC. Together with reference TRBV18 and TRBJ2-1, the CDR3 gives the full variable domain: NAGVMQNPRHLVRRRGQEARLRCSPMKGHSHVYWYRQLPEEGLKFMVYLQKENIIDESGMPKERFSAEFPKEGPSILRIQQVVRGDSAAYFCASSPPGGNNEQFFGPGTRLTVL.

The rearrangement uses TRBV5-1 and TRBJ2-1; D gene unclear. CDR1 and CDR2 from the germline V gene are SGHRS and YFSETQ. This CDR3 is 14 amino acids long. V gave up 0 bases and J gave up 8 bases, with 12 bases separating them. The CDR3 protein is CASSLGGWTDEQFF. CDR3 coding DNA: TGCGCCAGCAGCTTGGGAGGTTGGACCGATGAGCAGTTCTTC.

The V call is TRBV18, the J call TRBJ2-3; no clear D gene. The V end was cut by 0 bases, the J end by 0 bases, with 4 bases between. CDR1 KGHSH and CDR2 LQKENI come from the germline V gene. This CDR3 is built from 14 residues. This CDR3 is CASSPPDSTDTQYF. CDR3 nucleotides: TGTGCCAGCTCACCACCGGATAGCACAGATACGCAGTATTTT.

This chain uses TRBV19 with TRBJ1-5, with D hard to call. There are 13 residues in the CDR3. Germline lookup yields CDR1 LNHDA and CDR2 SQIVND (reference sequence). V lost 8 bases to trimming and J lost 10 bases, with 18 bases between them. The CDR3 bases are TGTGCCAGTCCCGACGGGCCTCGGGAACCCCAGCATTTT. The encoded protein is CASPDGPREPQHF.

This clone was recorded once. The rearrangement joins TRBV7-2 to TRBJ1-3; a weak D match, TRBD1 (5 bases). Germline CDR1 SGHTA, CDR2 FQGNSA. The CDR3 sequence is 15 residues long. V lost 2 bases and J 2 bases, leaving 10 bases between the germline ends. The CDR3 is CASSLLGGTGNTIYF. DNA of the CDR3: TGTGCCAGCAGCTTACTTGGGGGAACTGGAAACACCATATATTTT.

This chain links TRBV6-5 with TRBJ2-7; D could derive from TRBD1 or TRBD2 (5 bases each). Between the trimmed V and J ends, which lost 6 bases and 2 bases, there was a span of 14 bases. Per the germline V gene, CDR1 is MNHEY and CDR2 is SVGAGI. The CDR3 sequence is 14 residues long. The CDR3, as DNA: TGTGCCAGCAGAACCGGGACCGAAGCCTACGAGCAGTACTTC. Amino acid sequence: CASRTGTEAYEQYF.

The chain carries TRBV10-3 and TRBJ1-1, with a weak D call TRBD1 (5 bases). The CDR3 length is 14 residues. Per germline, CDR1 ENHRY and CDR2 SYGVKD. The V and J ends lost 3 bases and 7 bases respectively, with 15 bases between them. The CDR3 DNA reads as TGTGCCATCAGTGATTTGGGGGGTAGGGTTGAAGCTTTCTTT. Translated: CAISDLGGRVEAFF.